The clone carrying this T cell receptor beta chain was counted at least ten times. Genomic DNA, serving as template, underwent TCR beta VDJ and CDR3 profiling. MiXCR, applied by TCRdb to the reads, yields one record per CDR3 protein. This sample has about 150,000 distinct CDR3 sequences, with 41% found just once. The CDR3 runs to 12 residues. V lost 6 bases and J lost 5, with 10 bases in between. Germline values: CDR1 LGHDT, CDR2 YNNKEL (reference sequence). This sample is drawn from a study of CD8+CD57+ T cells in acquired aplastic anemia. The chain combines TRBV3-1 with TRBJ1-2; D gene unclear. The clonotype originates from a human donor in good health, serving as a control. Sequenced material: sorted CD4+, CD8+, or CD8+CD57+ T cells (not recorded which) from PBMCs. The CDR3 is CASSQVGYGYTF. For the CDR3, the DNA is TGTGCCAGCAGTCAGGTGGGGTATGGCTACACCTTC.